This T cell receptor beta chain is drawn from a study of blood T cell repertoires in COVID-19 (dated by TCRdb to 2018 to 2021). Study-level background: Collaborator samples came from the United States, Italy and Spain and covered acute and convalescent phases of COVID-19. The prospective study material was composed of cDNA or gDNA derived from T cells, B-cell-depleted T cells, or PBMCs. The dataset comprised deeply sampled blood TCRbeta repertoires from subjects exposed to, actively infected with, or recovered from COVID-19. The repertoires were released in a freely available public database meant as a resource for research on the immune response to SARS-CoV-2. Samples came from the ongoing ImmuneRACE study (first 160 participants) plus 1,254 subjects from 6 global collaborators. Nearly every sample came with metadata listing a de-identified subject ID, COVID-19 status, age in years and sex. HLA class I and class II types, where available, came from metadata supplied by the sample provider rather than from assay-based typing. What the work shows at the level of the full study, not this receptor alone: The quantity of clinical and demographic metadata differed by source and by participant and was supplied without curation.

For this clone: Its antigen is not yet known. Nothing much larger sits one base from this clone, and base qualities are not available.

CDR3 length: 15 amino acids, cysteine to phenylalanine. Only the CDR3 part of the read is kept: 45 bases, read in frame from the first base. The germline V gene specifies ENHRY as CDR1 and SYGVKD as CDR2. V trim: 3 bases; J trim: 1 base; unmatched bases: 5. Whole blood was collected in K2EDTA tubes by collaborating institutions according to the institutions' own protocols. For TCRbeta analysis, collaborator samples were shipped as frozen whole blood, as isolated PBMCs, or as DNA extracted from either sample type. The immunoSEQ Assay, a bias-controlled multiplex PCR, was used to amplify TCRbeta CDR3 regions from genomic DNA. Processing in the source paper ran as follows. Within the assay, amplification of reference gene primers was used to estimate how many nucleated cells each sample contained. To quantify the absolute abundance of each unique TCRbeta CDR3 rearrangement, sequence reads were collapsed and filtered. For each sample, productive Simpson clonality was calculated as the square root of Simpson's diversity index over productive rearrangements. TCRdb's version of the immuneACCESS table is confined to in-frame rearrangements and falls short of the full clone set. An unresolved V gene accounts for under half of the shortfall where checked; the remainder is of unknown origin. V and J calls and clone size are given by that table; D and trimming were obtained from the DNA. A total of about 310,000 clones appear in this sample, roughly 87% of them only once. The ten largest make up 1% of the sample.

This receptor was taken from a man in his forties or fifties with active or convalescent COVID-19. The sequenced sample was peripheral blood. The rearranged chain carries TRBV10-3 and TRBJ1-1, and TRBD1 aligns with 7 junction nucleotides. The CDR3 sequence is CAISDPRTGNTEAFF. The base sequence is TGTGCCATCAGTGACCCTAGGACAGGGAACACTGAAGCTTTCTTT.